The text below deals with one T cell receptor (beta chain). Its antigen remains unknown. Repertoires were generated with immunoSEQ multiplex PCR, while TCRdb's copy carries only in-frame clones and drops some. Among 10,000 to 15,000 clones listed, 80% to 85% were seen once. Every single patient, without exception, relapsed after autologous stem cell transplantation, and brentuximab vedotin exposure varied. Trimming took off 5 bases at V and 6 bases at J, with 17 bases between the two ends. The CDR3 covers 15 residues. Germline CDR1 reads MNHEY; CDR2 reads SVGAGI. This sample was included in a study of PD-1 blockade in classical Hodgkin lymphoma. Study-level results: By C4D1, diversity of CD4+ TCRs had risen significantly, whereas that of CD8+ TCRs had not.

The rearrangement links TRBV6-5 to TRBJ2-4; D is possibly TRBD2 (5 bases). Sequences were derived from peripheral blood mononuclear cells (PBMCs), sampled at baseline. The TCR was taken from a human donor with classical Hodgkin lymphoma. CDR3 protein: CASSRSGVRGNIQYF. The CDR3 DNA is TGTGCCAGCAGTCGTTCCGGGGTTCGCGGAAACATTCAGTACTTC.